The sequence of this T cell receptor (beta chain) was determined in a study of blood T cell repertoires in COVID-19. Study context: The origin of the acute and convalescent COVID-19 samples was the United States, Italy and Spain.

How the authors handled the data: By means of reference gene primer amplification, nucleated cell counts were estimated. Produced via immunoSEQ multiplex PCR; TCRdb's table is partial and in-frame only. V and J calls and clone size are copied from that table; D and trimming were computed from the DNA. The sample yields approximately 200,000 clones, more than 85% seen once. The sequencing input was peripheral blood. This clonotype was obtained from a man aged 35 to 55 with active or convalescent COVID-19.

The CDR3 sequence: CASSSLDRGLWQPQHF. The CDR3 DNA sequence: TGTGCCAGCAGTTCCCTGGACAGGGGGCTATGGCAGCCCCAGCATTTT. The rearrangement joins TRBV28 to TRBJ1-5, with TRBD1 matching over 11 bases. The CDR3 consists of 16 residues. Per the germline V gene, CDR1 is MDHEN and CDR2 is SYDVKM. Germline trimming cut 4 bases from V and 7 bases from J; bases unmatched to any gene: 9.